This T cell receptor beta chain was identified during a study of shared clonotypes between healthy human individuals. As defined, naive CD8 cells were CD45RO-negative and positively selected for CCR7, with terminally differentiated effector memory CD45RA+ cells excluded. V was pared by 3 bases and J by 10 bases, with 11 bases of the junction left unmatched. The CDR3 length is 16 residues. Per germline, CDR1 MGHRA and CDR2 YSYEKL. Sequencing was performed with immunoSEQ multiplex PCR; in TCRdb, only in-frame clones are kept and a portion is missing. This table has about 2.2 million clones, around 93% appearing once.

This sequence originates from a man between 18 and 35 years old in good health. Some clones in this sample may be carry-over from other donors' samples. This rearrangement joins TRBV4-1 to TRBJ2-1; 11 nucleotides line up with TRBD2. The sequenced sample was naive CD8+ T cells from PBMCs. CDR3 sequence (DNA): TGCGCCAGCAGCCAGATTAGACTAGCGGGACGACGGGAGCAGTTCTTC. The encoded protein is CASSQIRLAGRREQFF.